Listed below are T cell receptor beta chains from one sample, sequenced in a study of blood T cell repertoires in COVID-19. TCRdb's table, derived via immunoSEQ multiplex PCR, lists solely in-frame clones and lacks some. The sample has around 250,000 clones, 84% seen once. The sequencing sample was made of peripheral blood. Receptor source: a human donor in a cohort sampled during active COVID-19. Both conserved end residues are part of each CDR3. The D gene is left open where the match is weak. The size field is filled for only some rows; it gives once, few, many or a size class.

CDR3 protein	CDR3 DNA	clone size	V gene	D gene	J gene
CASSNGQGFETQYF	TGTGCCAGCAGCAACGGACAGGGTTTTGAGACCCAGTACTTC	NA	TRBV7-3	TRBD1	TRBJ2-5
CASSLAAGEKLFF	TGTGCCAGCAGTTTGGCTGCAGGGGAAAAACTGTTTTTT	once	TRBV12-3/TRBV12-4	NA	TRBJ1-4
CASSRTSGGSTDTQYF	TGTGCCAGCAGCCGGACTAGCGGGGGGAGCACAGATACGCAGTATTTT	NA	TRBV7-9	TRBD2	TRBJ2-3
CAISASQLAGGSYEQYF	TGTGCCATCAGTGCTTCCCAACTAGCGGGAGGGTCTTACGAGCAGTACTTC	few	TRBV10-3	TRBD2	TRBJ2-7
CASSTGTANGYTF	TGTGCCAGCAGCACGGGGACAGCAAATGGCTACACCTTC	NA	TRBV5-6	TRBD1	TRBJ1-2
CASSLRGEAFF	TGTGCCAGCAGCTTAAGAGGTGAAGCTTTCTTT	NA	TRBV7-6	NA	TRBJ1-1
CASSLTGGNTIYF	TGTGCCAGTAGCCTAACGGGGGGAAACACCATATATTTT	NA	TRBV19	NA	TRBJ1-3
CATRGPPLHF	TGTGCCACCCGGGGTCCACCCCTCCACTTT	once	TRBV19	NA	TRBJ1-6
CASIIVGAVNTEAFF	TGTGCCAGTATCATCGTGGGGGCCGTGAACACTGAAGCTTTCTTT	NA	TRBV19	NA	TRBJ1-1
CASSPRRGGGNQETQYF	TGTGCCAGCTCACCACGAAGGGGCGGGGGGAACCAAGAGACCCAGTACTTC	NA	TRBV18	TRBD2	TRBJ2-5
CASSIRGDRAYEQYF	TGTGCCAGTAGTATAAGAGGAGACAGGGCCTACGAGCAGTACTTC	NA	TRBV19	TRBD1	TRBJ2-7
CASSLTSAAGELFF	TGTGCCAGCAGCTTGACTAGCGCAGCCGGGGAGCTGTTTTTT	few	TRBV7-8	TRBD2	TRBJ2-2
CASSVGRNEQFF	TGTGCCAGTAGTGTGGGCCGGAATGAGCAGTTCTTC	NA	TRBV12-3/TRBV12-4	NA	TRBJ2-1
CASSLALAELYEQYF	TGTGCCAGCAGCTTAGCGCTGGCGGAACTATACGAGCAGTACTTC	NA	TRBV7-2	NA	TRBJ2-7
CASSESARVGETQYF	TGCGCCAGCAGTGAGTCGGCCCGGGTCGGGGAGACCCAGTACTTC	NA	TRBV10-1	NA	TRBJ2-5
CASSLWGESSYEQYF	TGTGCCAGCAGCCTATGGGGGGAGAGCTCCTACGAGCAGTACTTC	NA	TRBV7-2	NA	TRBJ2-7
CASSKGVNTEAFF	TGTGCCAGCAGCAAGGGGGTGAACACTGAAGCTTTCTTT	once	TRBV7-2	NA	TRBJ1-1
CASSRLGGAGEKLFF	TGCGCCAGCAGCCGACTTGGCGGGGCGGGGGAAAAACTGTTTTTT	NA	TRBV5-1	NA	TRBJ1-4
CATPKGSETQYF	TGTGCCACCCCTAAGGGGTCAGAGACCCAGTACTTC	NA	TRBV24-1	NA	TRBJ2-5
CASSPRPGREIGTDTQYF	TGCGCCAGCAGCCCTCGGCCAGGGCGGGAGATTGGCACAGATACGCAGTATTTT	few	TRBV5-1	TRBD2	TRBJ2-3
CASSLTSGGARVTGELFF	TGTGCCAGCAGCCTAACTAGCGGGGGGGCCCGGGTCACCGGGGAGCTGTTTTTT	NA	TRBV7-2	TRBD2	TRBJ2-2
CASSSVELANPPAEQFF	TGCGCCAGCAGCTCCGTGGAACTAGCTAACCCCCCCGCTGAGCAGTTCTTC	NA	TRBV5-1	NA	TRBJ2-1
CASSPRQGSYEQYF	TGTGCCAGCAGCCCTCGACAGGGATCCTACGAGCAGTACTTC	NA	TRBV7-8	TRBD1	TRBJ2-7
CASSYSSGVTTEQYF	TGTGCCAGCAGTTACTCGTCGGGAGTAACAACCGAGCAGTACTTC	NA	TRBV6-5	NA	TRBJ2-7
CASSLAQGGRTEQYF	TGTGCCAGCAGCTTAGCACAGGGGGGGCGTACCGAGCAGTACTTC	NA	TRBV7-6	NA	TRBJ2-7
CAVEGVTDYGYTF	TGTGCCGTGGAGGGCGTTACCGACTATGGCTACACCTTC	NA	TRBV10-3	NA	TRBJ1-2